This T cell receptor (beta chain) was found in a study of CDR3 diversity in severe acne. MiXCR, run by TCRdb on the PCR reads, gives a single entry per CDR3 protein. The sample carries tens of thousands of distinct CDR3 sequences, roughly 51% recorded once. J was trimmed by 2 bases and V by 6 bases; bases with no gene match: 5. The CDR3 covers 15 residues. The germline CDR1 and CDR2 sequences are LNHDA and SQIVND (reference sequence). This clonotype was found once. The sequence was collected from a male donor in good health, without acne. The material sequenced was blood. J is TRBJ2-1 and V is TRBV19; TRBD1 matches at 9 bases. CDR3 in DNA: TGTGCCAGTAGCAAAGGGGACAGGGCCTACAATGAGCAGTTCTTC. Its translation is CASSKGDRAYNEQFF.